The 9 T cell receptor beta chains given below trace back to one sample, sequenced in a study of OX40 agonist ivuxolimab in advanced cancers. Method: immunoSEQ multiplex PCR; TCRdb's copy keeps in-frame clones and lacks some. The repertoire consists of about 40,000 clones, with 85% to 90% occurring once and the leading ten covering roughly 2.4%. The sequencing here drew on CD4+ or CD8+ T cells sorted from blood, taken in a trial of the OX40 agonist ivuxolimab. The receptors come from an adult with an advanced solid tumor such as melanoma, head and neck, liver or kidney cancer.

The chain links TRBV7-9 to TRBJ1-6, with a weak D call TRBD1 (6 bases). The germline CDR1 and CDR2 sequences are SEHNR and FQNEAQ (reference sequence). Between the trimmed V and J ends, which lost 3 bases and 6 bases, there was a span of 9 bases. The CDR3 is 14 residues long. The CDR3 here is CASSLDSFNSPLHF. The DNA of the CDR3 is TGTGCCAGCAGCTTGGACAGCTTTAATTCACCCCTCCACTTT.

The rearrangement links TRBV6-1 to TRBJ2-1, with 8 bases identical to TRBD1. The junction had 6 bases not matched to a gene; V was cut back by 7 bases and J by 4 bases. CDR1 MNHNS and CDR2 SASEGT come from the germline V gene. The CDR3 length is 14 residues. This CDR3 reads CASMQTGVYNEQFF. For the CDR3, the DNA is TGTGCCAGCATGCAGACAGGGGTATACAATGAGCAGTTCTTC.

In this sample, this clone turned up once. A junction boundary mismatches the germline segment, possibly from a read error. The chain is built from TRBV7-2 and TRBJ2-7; weak D call: TRBD2 (6 bases). CDR3 length: 15 residues. In germline, CDR1 is SGHTA, CDR2 FQGNSA. The CDR3 reads CASSSRRGGRMERYF. CDR3 in DNA: TGTGCCAGCAGCAGTAGGAGGGGCGGCCGAATGGAGCGGTACTTC. Complete variable domain (other parts from reference TRBV7-2 and TRBJ2-7): GAGVSQSPSNKVTEKGKDVELRCDPISGHTALYWYRQSLGQGLEFLIYFQGNSAPDKSGLPSDRFSAERTGGSVSTLTIQRTQQEDSAVYLCASSSRRGGRMERYFGPGTRLTVT.

By share, this clone counts as medium-sized (0.01 to 0.1%). The genes are TRBV2 and TRBJ1-5; D is unresolved. Deletions cut 7 bases from V and 1 base from J, with 14 bases between. Germline values: CDR1 SNHLY, CDR2 FYNNEI. The CDR3 spans 15 residues. CDR3 region: CASKDRAVSNQPQHF. The CDR3 DNA reads TGTGCCAGCAAAGATAGGGCGGTAAGCAATCAGCCCCAGCATTTT.

The V gene is TRBV10-3, the J gene TRBJ2-3; D possibly corresponds to TRBD2 (6 bases). The CDR3 has 14 residues. Trimming pared 8 bases from V and 5 bases from J, leaving 17 bases between. Germline values: CDR1 ENHRY, CDR2 SYGVKD. The CDR3 DNA follows: TGTGCCATCGGTGGGGATAGCGGAGAAGATACGCAGTATTTT. Protein: CAIGGDSGEDTQYF.

V and J are TRBV7-2 and TRBJ1-1; D uncertain. This CDR3 contains 13 residues. The germline V gene encodes CDR1 SGHTA and CDR2 FQGNSA. V lost 4 bases to trimming and J lost 4 bases, with 10 bases between them. CDR3 region: CASSYSWGTEAFF. In DNA form, the CDR3 reads TGTGCCAGCAGCTACTCGTGGGGCACTGAAGCTTTCTTT. The entire variable domain, with the rest obtained from reference TRBV7-2 and TRBJ1-1, is as follows: GAGVSQSPSNKVTEKGKDVELRCDPISGHTALYWYRQSLGQGLEFLIYFQGNSAPDKSGLPSDRFSAERTGGSVSTLTIQRTQQEDSAVYLCASSYSWGTEAFFGQGTRLTVV.

The J gene is TRBJ2-2, the V gene TRBV7-3; D call uncertain. The germline CDR1 and CDR2 sequences are SGHTA and FQGTGA. The length of the CDR3 is 16 residues. Deletions cut 2 bases from V and 7 bases from J, with 17 bases between. As DNA, the CDR3 is TGTGCCAGCAGCTTACTCCGTATGACCGCGGTCGGGGAGCTGTTTTTT. Translation: CASSLLRMTAVGELFF.

The rearrangement links TRBV2 to TRBJ1-1; D is undetermined. This CDR3 is 15 amino acids long. The V end lost 2 bases, the J end lost 1 base, and 11 bases lay between the germline ends. Germline V gene sequence: CDR1 SNHLY, CDR2 FYNNEI. This CDR3 is CASSEFGGPNTEAFF. CDR3 sequence (DNA): TGTGCCAGCAGTGAATTTGGAGGACCGAACACTGAAGCTTTCTTT.

V gene TRBV4-3 combines with J gene TRBJ1-2, with a weak D call TRBD1 (6 bases). V was trimmed by 5 bases and J by 0 bases, leaving 16 bases between them. The V gene's germline CDR1 is LGHNA and CDR2 YSLEER. The CDR3 loop spans 16 amino acids. The CDR3 reads CASSIQGIGANYGYTF. The CDR3 DNA is TGCGCCAGCAGCATCCAGGGGATTGGAGCTAACTATGGCTACACCTTC.